The T cell receptor beta chain under discussion was sequenced for a study of technical replicates of blood from a handful of donors. Assay used: immunoSEQ multiplex PCR; TCRdb lists only in-frame clones, some missing. The sample includes tens of thousands of clones, 81% seen only once; the top ten take nearly 4%. J was trimmed by 6 bases and V by 3 bases; bases with no gene match: 10. This CDR3 is 16 amino acids long. Germline-derived CDR1 and CDR2 are SGDLS and YYNGEE. The gene calls are TRBV9 and TRBJ2-7; the match to TRBD2 covers 12 bases. The sample taken for sequencing was PBMCs. The TCR sequence derives from a human donor in good health. Some clones in this sample may be carry-over from other donors' samples. The CDR3 reads CASSAGLAGQALEQYF. CDR3 coding DNA: TGTGCCAGCAGCGCGGGACTAGCGGGTCAGGCCCTCGAGCAGTACTTC.